This entry concerns a single TCR beta chain. Its target is unknown. This table comes from immunoSEQ multiplex PCR, and its TCRdb copy is limited to in-frame clones, with some not included. This sample has tens of thousands of clones; around 93% occur once, and the top ten carry 0.7% to 0.85%. This sample stems from a study of T cell repertoires and Cas9 in healthy adults. Study context: SpCas9-reactive CD4 and CD8 T cells were characterized for potency, cytotoxicity and lineage. Study-wide findings and caveats: In vitro, SpCas9-reactive Tregs were reported to curb effector T cell proliferation and function.

The germline gives CDR1 SGHTA, CDR2 FQGNSA. Trimming shortened V by 2 bases and J by 4 bases, and 11 bases separated the two germline ends. This CDR3 comprises 14 residues. The specimen sequenced was CD4+ effector T cells (CD127+, CD25-, CD137-, CD154-) from PBMCs; culture status not recorded. The TCR originated in a human donor in good health. The chain joins TRBV7-2 to TRBJ2-5, with D uncertain. In DNA form, the CDR3 reads TGTGCCAGCAGCTTACAGTCCAGCAGAGAGACCCAGTACTTC. Translated, it gives CASSLQSSRETQYF.